The 30 T cell receptor beta chains given below trace back to one sample, sequenced in a study of blood T cells in healthy people across ages. Using a J-beta primer mix together with a sample-barcoded 5' primer, a second PCR was run for roughly 7 to 11 cycles. Each CDR3 protein is one row after TCRdb ran MiXCR on the 5' RACE reads. In the table there are over a million distinct CDR3 sequences, approximately 40% of which are singletons. Source material: blood. The receptors shown here come from a woman between 18 and 29 years old in good health.

This clonotype occurred a few times. This chain joins TRBV27 and TRBJ1-2; possibly TRBD1 for D (5 bases). The CDR3 contains 15 residues. The V gene's germline CDR1 is MNHEY and CDR2 SMNVEV (reference sequence). The V and J ends lost 4 bases and 7 bases respectively, with 19 bases between them. The CDR3 region is CASSWSDGARGGYTF. CDR3 nucleotides: TGTGCCAGCAGTTGGTCCGATGGGGCGCGGGGTGGCTACACCTTC.

The chain uses TRBV12-3 or TRBV12-4 and TRBJ1-1; the match to TRBD1 covers 8 bases. The CDR3 has 15 amino acids. The junction had 11 bases not matched to a gene; V was cut back by 5 bases and J by 6 bases. The CDR3 loop reads CASSLQGALQSEAFF. CDR3 bases: TGTGCCAGCAGTCTTCAGGGGGCGCTTCAGTCTGAAGCTTTCTTT.

V and J are TRBV24-1 and TRBJ1-4, with TRBD1 identical over 12 bases. CDR1 is KGHDR, CDR2 SFDVKD, per germline. V dropped 9 bases and J dropped 6; count of bases not matched to a gene: 7. This CDR3 is built from 15 residues. CDR3 protein: CATRAWDRGHEKLFF. In DNA form, the CDR3 reads TGTGCCACCCGTGCTTGGGACAGGGGGCATGAAAAACTGTTTTTT.

This clonotype has a handful of counts. The V and J genes are TRBV12-3 or TRBV12-4 and TRBJ1-6, with D hard to call. The CDR3 is made up of 12 amino acids. Trimming took 2 bases from V and 10 from J, leaving 6 bases between them. CDR3 sequence reads: CASSLLRSPLHF. The CDR3, as DNA: TGTGCCAGCAGTTTATTAAGGTCACCCCTCCACTTT.

This clonotype was counted a few times. V usage is TRBV6-6 and J usage is TRBJ1-2, with TRBD1 identical over 9 bases. The V gene's germline CDR1 is MNHNY and CDR2 SVGAGI (reference sequence). The trim removed 6 bases at V and 2 bases at J, leaving 7 bases unmatched. The CDR3 loop spans 15 amino acids. Written as DNA, the CDR3 is TGTGCCAGCAGAATACCGGGACAGGGAAACTATGGCTACACCTTC. Translated: CASRIPGQGNYGYTF.

This clonotype was counted only a few times. The chain combines TRBV13 with TRBJ2-5; 8 bases align to TRBD2. Germline V CDR1 and CDR2: PRHDT, FYEKMQ (reference sequence). The junction had 4 bases not matched to a gene; V was cut back by 8 bases and J by 5 bases. The CDR3 runs to 12 residues. The CDR3 DNA reads TGTGCCAGCGGGACTAGGTGGGAGACCCAGTACTTC. Translated: CASGTRWETQYF. Combining the CDR3 with reference TRBV13 and TRBJ2-5 gives the whole variable domain AAGVIQSPRHLIKEKRETATLKCYPIPRHDTVYWYQQGPGQDPQFLISFYEKMQSDKGSIPDRFSAQQFSDYHSELNMSSLELGDSALYFCASGTRWETQYFGPGTRLLVL.

Worth noting for this clonotype: One base away lies a much larger clone, so this may be a sequencing read error. The chain links TRBV20-1 to TRBJ2-5; possibly TRBD2 for D (6 bases). Trimming stripped 3 bases from V and 11 bases from J, with 16 bases between. The germline CDR1 and CDR2 sequences are DFQATT and SNEGSKA (reference sequence). This CDR3 is built from 12 residues. The CDR3 protein is CSARDYQSLQYF. The CDR3 region has the DNA TGCAGTGCTAGGGACTACCAGTCGTTACAGTACTTC.

The chain combines TRBV20-1 with TRBJ1-2; TRBD1 might be the D (5 bases). The length of the CDR3 is 12 residues. Germline CDR1 and CDR2: DFQATT and SNEGSKA (reference sequence). V was trimmed by 4 bases and J by 1 base, leaving 7 bases between them. CDR3 DNA sequence: TGCAGTGCTAAAGGGGATAACTATGGCTACACCTTC. Amino acids: CSAKGDNYGYTF.

The CDR3 nucleotides read TGCAGCGTTGAGGGACTAGACAGGACGGGGACCAATGAGCAGTTCTTC. Residues: CSVEGLDRTGTNEQFF. The V gene is TRBV29-1, the J gene TRBJ2-1; 8 positions match TRBD2. The CDR3 is 16 residues long. Germline V gives CDR1 SQVTM, CDR2 ANQGSEA. J lost 6 bases, V lost 3 bases, and 13 bases had no gene match.

This clonotype was seen a handful of times. This CDR3 reads CASSQVGWGEQFF. The CDR3 bases are TGTGCCAGCAGCCAAGTCGGGTGGGGTGAGCAGTTCTTC. The chain has TRBV7-2 and TRBJ2-1; D is unresolved. Trimming left V 5 bases short and J 9 bases short, with 14 bases between. This CDR3 has 13 residues. CDR1 is SGHTA, CDR2 FQGNSA, per germline. The full variable domain, completed using reference TRBV7-2 and TRBJ2-1, is GAGVSQSPSNKVTEKGKDVELRCDPISGHTALYWYRQSLGQGLEFLIYFQGNSAPDKSGLPSDRFSAERTGGSVSTLTIQRTQQEDSAVYLCASSQVGWGEQFFGPGTRLTVL.

V is TRBV10-3 and J is TRBJ2-2, with a possible D match to TRBD1 (5 bases). Germline CDR1 reads ENHRY; CDR2 reads SYGVKD. CDR3 length equals 14 residues. Trimming left V 11 bases short and J 6 bases short, with 19 bases between. CDR3 sequence reads: CASARGGSPGELFF. The CDR3 coding sequence is TGTGCCTCAGCTAGGGGCGGCTCTCCCGGGGAGCTGTTTTTT.

V gene TRBV4-1 combines with J gene TRBJ2-3; no reliable D call. This CDR3 contains 15 residues. Germline V CDR1 and CDR2: MGHRA, YSYEKL. The V end was cut by 0 bases, the J end by 2 bases, with 9 bases between. The CDR3 sequence is CASSQEQSYTDTQYF. The CDR3 region has the DNA TGCGCCAGCAGCCAAGAACAGAGCTACACAGATACGCAGTATTTT.

The chain combines TRBV19 with TRBJ1-2; a weak D match, TRBD1 (5 bases). Trimming left V 0 bases short and J 2 bases short, with 10 bases between. Per germline, CDR1 LNHDA and CDR2 SQIVND (reference sequence). The CDR3 is made up of 15 amino acids. CDR3 sequence reads: CASSIDGAKNYGYTF. The CDR3 nucleotides are TGTGCCAGTAGTATAGACGGGGCCAAGAACTATGGCTACACCTTC.

This clonotype has ten or more counts. CDR3 sequence reads: CASSQDGQGAGTQYF. The DNA of the CDR3 is TGTGCCAGCAGCCAAGATGGACAGGGGGCCGGTACGCAGTATTTT. The chain links TRBV4-2 to TRBJ2-3; TRBD1 matches at 11 bases. Unmatched junction bases numbered 4, after V lost 0 bases and J lost 8 bases. The V gene's germline CDR1 is LGHNA and CDR2 YNFKEQ. The CDR3 is made up of 15 amino acids.

The V gene is TRBV5-5, the J gene TRBJ1-2; tentative D call: TRBD1 (5 bases). Trimming cost V 3 bases and J 8 bases, with 17 bases left between them. The CDR3 spans 14 residues. CDR1 and CDR2 from the germline V gene are SGHKS and YYEKEE (reference sequence). The CDR3 region has the DNA TGTGCCAGCAGCTGGGGCCTCCGTTCGGAAGGCTACACCTTC. This encodes CASSWGLRSEGYTF.

This clonotype was counted ten times or more. The CDR3 DNA follows: TGTGCCAGCAGTTACGGGGGGGTTTCCTACGAGCAGTACTTC. Residues: CASSYGGVSYEQYF. This rearrangement joins TRBV6-5 to TRBJ2-7, with 7 bases that match TRBD2. V was pared by 2 bases and J by 1 base, with 2 bases of the junction left unmatched. This CDR3 spans 14 amino acids. The germline V gene has CDR1 MNHEY and CDR2 SVGAGI.

V usage is TRBV7-9 and J usage is TRBJ2-3, with 10 bases that match TRBD2. The V segment lost 5 bases and the J segment 2 bases; nucleotides outside the gene matches: 16. The CDR3 has 19 residues. CDR1 and CDR2 (germline): SEHNR, FQNEAQ (reference sequence). The CDR3 coding sequence is TGTGCCAGCAGCCCCATCGTTGCCCGGACTAGCGGCTTCACAGATACGCAGTATTTT. Translating gives CASSPIVARTSGFTDTQYF.

The rearrangement uses TRBV20-1 and TRBJ2-2, with 10 bases lining up with TRBD2. Germline V gene lookup returns CDR1 DFQATT and CDR2 SNEGSKA (reference sequence). J gave up 6 bases and V 2 bases, and 6 bases lay outside the gene matches. CDR3 length equals 15 residues. CDR3 coding DNA: TGCAGTGCTAGATCCAGCGGGAGGGGATCCGGGGAGCTGTTTTTT. Translating gives CSARSSGRGSGELFF.

The V gene is TRBV5-1, the J gene TRBJ1-1; D remains unclear. The CDR3 contains 14 residues. Germline V gives CDR1 SGHRS, CDR2 YFSETQ. Trimming shortened V by 0 bases and J by 8 bases, and 14 bases separated the two germline ends. Written as DNA, the CDR3 is TGCGCCAGCAGCTTGGCGCCGGGGAACGGGGAAGCTTTCTTT. The encoded protein is CASSLAPGNGEAFF.

V is TRBV10-2 and J is TRBJ1-2; D may be TRBD1 (5 bases). V gave up 10 bases and J gave up 0 bases, with 18 bases separating them. This CDR3 contains 15 residues. The V gene's germline CDR1 is WSHSY and CDR2 SAAADI. CDR3 sequence (DNA): TGCGCCACCCAAGACACCCAGGGAACTAACTATGGCTACACCTTC. This encodes CATQDTQGTNYGYTF.

This chain joins TRBV7-3 and TRBJ2-1, with D perhaps given as TRBD1 or TRBD2 (5 bases each). Per germline, CDR1 SGHTA and CDR2 FQGTGA. CDR3 length: 14 residues. The V end was cut by 1 base, the J end by 8 bases, with 12 bases between. The CDR3 nucleotides read TGTGCCAGCAGCTTAATAGTACGAGGGGATGAGCAGTTCTTC. Protein: CASSLIVRGDEQFF.

This clonotype was observed a few times. The chain carries TRBV20-1 and TRBJ2-4; 10 positions match TRBD2. V lost 0 bases to trimming and J lost 8 bases; unmatched junction nucleotides: 1. The CDR3 spans 13 residues. CDR1 and CDR2 (germline): DFQATT, SNEGSKA (reference sequence). CDR3 protein: CSARDLAGDIQYF. As DNA, the CDR3 is TGCAGTGCTAGAGACCTAGCGGGAGACATTCAGTACTTC.

This clonotype was detected ten times or more. V is TRBV27 and J is TRBJ2-7; TRBD2 might be the D (5 bases). Trimming removed 3 bases from V and 1 base from J, with 10 bases in between. Germline CDR1 MNHEY, CDR2 SMNVEV (reference sequence). The CDR3 totals 14 residues. The CDR3 DNA sequence: TGTGCCAGCAGTTTGGAAACGGGATCCTACGAGCAGTACTTC. Translating gives CASSLETGSYEQYF.

This clonotype was counted many times. The chain employs TRBV29-1 and TRBJ2-1; 7 bases are a match to TRBD1. Trimming at V came to 7 bases and at J to 5 bases, leaving 14 bases not matched to a gene. Germline CDR1 is SQVTM and CDR2 is ANQGSEA. The CDR3 spans 15 residues. The DNA for the CDR3 is TGCAGCGGCACACCCGACAGGGTACCTCACAATGAGCAGTTCTTC. Residues: CSGTPDRVPHNEQFF.

This clonotype was found many times. The V and J genes are TRBV2 and TRBJ2-3, with 8 bases fitting TRBD2. The junction had 3 bases not matched to a gene; V was cut back by 6 bases and J by 1 base. There are 14 residues in the CDR3. Per the germline V gene, CDR1 is SNHLY and CDR2 is FYNNEI. CDR3 residues: CASSRGGGTDTQYF. CDR3 sequence (DNA): TGTGCCAGCAGCCGGGGGGGTGGCACAGATACGCAGTATTTT.

This clonotype has only a few counts. The rearrangement joins TRBV3-1 to TRBJ2-4; D not resolved. V was trimmed by 1 base and J by 2 bases, leaving 0 bases between them. The CDR3 covers 12 residues. Germline CDR1 reads LGHDT; CDR2 reads YNNKEL (reference sequence). The CDR3 DNA reads as TGTGCCAGCAGCCAAGCCAAAAACATTCAGTACTTC. Its translation is CASSQAKNIQYF.

The V and J genes are TRBV20-1 and TRBJ2-3, with 11 bases matching TRBD2. The CDR3 covers 16 residues. Germline V gene sequence: CDR1 DFQATT, CDR2 SNEGSKA (reference sequence). The V segment lost 6 bases and the J segment 6 bases; nucleotides outside the gene matches: 14. CDR3 nucleotides: TGCAGTGCCCTCACTAGCGGGAGTCCCCGGGGGGATACGCAGTATTTT. The encoded protein is CSALTSGSPRGDTQYF.

This chain connects TRBV7-2 to TRBJ2-7; either TRBD1 or TRBD2 may supply D (5 bases each). The CDR3 runs 14 residues. The germline V gene encodes CDR1 SGHTA and CDR2 FQGNSA. Trimming took off 5 bases at V and 5 bases at J, with 16 bases between the two ends. The CDR3 bases are TGTGCCAGCAGCCCCGGGACCACAAAGAACGAGCAGTACTTC. The encoded protein is CASSPGTTKNEQYF.

The V and J genes are TRBV7-2 and TRBJ1-4, with D possibly being TRBD1 (5 bases). CDR1 SGHTA and CDR2 FQGNSA come from the germline V gene. The CDR3 totals 15 residues. Trimming pared 1 base from V and 8 bases from J, leaving 14 bases between. The CDR3 DNA reads TGTGCCAGCAGCTTAGTCGGGGGGGGAGGGGAAAAACTGTTTTTT. It encodes CASSLVGGGGEKLFF.

The CDR3 region has the DNA TGTGCCAGCAGCGCCCGTTATGAGAGGGCCGGAGGGAGTGAGCAGTTCTTC. It codes for CASSARYERAGGSEQFF. This rearrangement joins TRBV7-8 to TRBJ2-1, with D tentatively TRBD2 (6 bases). Deletions cut 5 bases from V and 9 bases from J, with 26 bases between. The germline gives CDR1 SGHVS, CDR2 FQNEAQ. The CDR3 covers 17 residues.